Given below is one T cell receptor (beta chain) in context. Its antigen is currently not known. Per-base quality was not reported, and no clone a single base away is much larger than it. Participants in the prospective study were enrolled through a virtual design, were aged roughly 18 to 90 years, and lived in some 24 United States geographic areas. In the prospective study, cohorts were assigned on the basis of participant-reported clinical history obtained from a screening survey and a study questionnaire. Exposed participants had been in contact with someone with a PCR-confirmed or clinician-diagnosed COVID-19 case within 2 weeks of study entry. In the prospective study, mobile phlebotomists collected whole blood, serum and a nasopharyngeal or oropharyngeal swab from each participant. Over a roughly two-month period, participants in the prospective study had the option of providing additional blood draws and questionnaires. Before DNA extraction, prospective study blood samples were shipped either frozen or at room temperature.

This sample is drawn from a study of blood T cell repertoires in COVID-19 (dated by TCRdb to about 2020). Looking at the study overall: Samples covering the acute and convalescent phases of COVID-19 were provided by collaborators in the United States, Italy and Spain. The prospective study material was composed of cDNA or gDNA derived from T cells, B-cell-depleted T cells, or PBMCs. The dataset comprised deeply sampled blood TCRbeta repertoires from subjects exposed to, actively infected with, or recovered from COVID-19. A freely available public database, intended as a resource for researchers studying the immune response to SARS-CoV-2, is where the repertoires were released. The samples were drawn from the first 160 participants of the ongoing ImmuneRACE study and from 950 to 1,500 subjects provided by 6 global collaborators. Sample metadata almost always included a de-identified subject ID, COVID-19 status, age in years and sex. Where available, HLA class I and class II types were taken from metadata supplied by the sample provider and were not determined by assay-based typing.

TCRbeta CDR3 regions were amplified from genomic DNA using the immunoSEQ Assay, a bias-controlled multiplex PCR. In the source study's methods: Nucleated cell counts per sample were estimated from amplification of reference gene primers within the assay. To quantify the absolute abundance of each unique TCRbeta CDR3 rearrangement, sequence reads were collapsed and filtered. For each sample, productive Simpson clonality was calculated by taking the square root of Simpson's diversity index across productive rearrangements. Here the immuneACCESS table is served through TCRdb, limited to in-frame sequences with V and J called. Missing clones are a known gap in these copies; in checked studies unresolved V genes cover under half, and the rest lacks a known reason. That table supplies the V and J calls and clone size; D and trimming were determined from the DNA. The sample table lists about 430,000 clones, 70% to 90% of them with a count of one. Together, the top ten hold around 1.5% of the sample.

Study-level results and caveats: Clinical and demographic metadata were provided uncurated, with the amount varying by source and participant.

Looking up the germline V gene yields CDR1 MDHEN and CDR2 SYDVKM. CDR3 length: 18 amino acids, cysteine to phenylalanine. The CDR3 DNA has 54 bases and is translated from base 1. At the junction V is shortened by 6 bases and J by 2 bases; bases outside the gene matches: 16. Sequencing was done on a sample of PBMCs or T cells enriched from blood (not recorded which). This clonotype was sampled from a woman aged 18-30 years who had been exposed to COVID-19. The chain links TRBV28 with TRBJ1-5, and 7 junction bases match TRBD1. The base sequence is TGTGCCAGCAGGACCTCCGGGACAGTGGGTTTGGGCAATCAGCCCCAGCATTTT. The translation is CASRTSGTVGLGNQPQHF.